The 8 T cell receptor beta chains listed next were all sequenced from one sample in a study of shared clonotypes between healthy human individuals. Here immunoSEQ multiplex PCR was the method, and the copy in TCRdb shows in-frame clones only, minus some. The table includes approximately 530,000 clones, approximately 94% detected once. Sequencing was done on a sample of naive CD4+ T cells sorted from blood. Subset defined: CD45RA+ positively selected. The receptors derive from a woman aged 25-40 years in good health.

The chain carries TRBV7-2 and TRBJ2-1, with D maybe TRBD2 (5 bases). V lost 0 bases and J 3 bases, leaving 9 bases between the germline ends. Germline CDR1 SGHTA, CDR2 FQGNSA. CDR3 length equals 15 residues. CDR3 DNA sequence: TGTGCCAGCAGCTTAGCGGAGGCAGTCTACAATGAGCAGTTCTTC. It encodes CASSLAEAVYNEQFF.

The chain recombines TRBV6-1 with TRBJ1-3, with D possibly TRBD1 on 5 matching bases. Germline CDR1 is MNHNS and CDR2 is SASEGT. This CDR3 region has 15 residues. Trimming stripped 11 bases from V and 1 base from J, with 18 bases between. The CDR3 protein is CAAKDRGMSGNTIYF. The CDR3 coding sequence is TGTGCCGCCAAAGATCGGGGCATGTCTGGAAACACCATATATTTT.

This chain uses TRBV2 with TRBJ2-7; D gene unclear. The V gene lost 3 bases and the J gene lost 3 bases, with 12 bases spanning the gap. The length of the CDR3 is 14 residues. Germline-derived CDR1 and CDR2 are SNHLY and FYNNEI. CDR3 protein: CASSDSQIFYEQYF. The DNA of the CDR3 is TGTGCCAGCAGTGATAGTCAGATTTTCTACGAGCAGTACTTC.

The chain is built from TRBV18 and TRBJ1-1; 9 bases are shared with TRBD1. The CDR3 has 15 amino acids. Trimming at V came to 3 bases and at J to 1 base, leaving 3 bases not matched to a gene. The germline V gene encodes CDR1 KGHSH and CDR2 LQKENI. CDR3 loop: CASSPGTGPNTEAFF. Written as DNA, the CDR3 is TGTGCCAGCTCACCCGGGACAGGGCCGAACACTGAAGCTTTCTTT.

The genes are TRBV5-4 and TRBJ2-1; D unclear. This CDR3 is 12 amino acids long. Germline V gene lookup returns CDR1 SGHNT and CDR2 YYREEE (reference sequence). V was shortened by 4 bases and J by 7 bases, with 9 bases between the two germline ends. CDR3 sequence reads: CASSPVGNEQFF. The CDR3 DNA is TGTGCCAGCAGCCCCGTTGGTAATGAGCAGTTCTTC.

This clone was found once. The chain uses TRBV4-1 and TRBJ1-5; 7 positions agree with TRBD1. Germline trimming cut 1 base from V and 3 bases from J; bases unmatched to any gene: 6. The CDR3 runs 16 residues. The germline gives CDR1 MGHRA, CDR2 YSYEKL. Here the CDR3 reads CASSQVKGQHNQPQHF. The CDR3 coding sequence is TGCGCCAGCAGCCAAGTAAAGGGACAGCACAATCAGCCCCAGCATTTT.

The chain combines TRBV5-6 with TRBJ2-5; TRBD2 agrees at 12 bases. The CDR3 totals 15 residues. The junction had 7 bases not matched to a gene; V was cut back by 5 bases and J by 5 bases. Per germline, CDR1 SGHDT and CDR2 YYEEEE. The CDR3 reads CASRTSGRTTETQYF. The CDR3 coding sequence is TGTGCCAGCAGAACTAGCGGGAGGACGACTGAGACCCAGTACTTC.

The CDR3 loop is CASSFAGWRGNTIYF. In DNA, the CDR3 is TGCGCCAGCAGCTTCGCAGGGTGGAGGGGAAACACCATATATTTT. J is TRBJ1-3 and V is TRBV5-1; D perhaps matches TRBD1 (5 bases). CDR3 length: 15 residues. The germline V gene encodes CDR1 SGHRS and CDR2 YFSETQ. Trimming cost V 2 bases and J 4 bases, with 13 bases left between them.